The 27 T cell receptor beta chains given below trace back to one sample, sequenced in a study of cytomegalovirus exposure and HLA in healthy donors. Only in-frame clones appear in the TCRdb table, and some are missing; sequencing was by immunoSEQ multiplex PCR. This sample yields about 120,000 clones, of which around 89% are seen a single time; about 1.8% belongs to the top ten. The source material was PBMCs. The receptors come from a man aged 18-30 years in good health and CMV-seronegative.

The gene calls are TRBV29-1 and TRBJ1-2; 9 nucleotides match TRBD1. Germline V gives CDR1 SQVTM, CDR2 ANQGSEA. The trim removed 4 bases at V and 7 bases at J, leaving 16 bases unmatched. The CDR3 covers 16 residues. This chain's CDR3 is CSVGTGTGYDLGGYTF. The CDR3 nucleotides are TGCAGCGTTGGCACCGGGACAGGGTACGATTTGGGTGGCTACACCTTC.

CDR3 in DNA: TGTGCCAGCAGGGAGACAGGGGTTGGCGAGCAGTACTTC. It specifies CASRETGVGEQYF. V usage is TRBV2 and J usage is TRBJ2-7, with 8 bases lining up with TRBD1. From germline, CDR1 is SNHLY and CDR2 FYNNEI. This CDR3 contains 13 residues. After removal of 6 bases from V and 6 bases from J, the junction contained 7 bases not matched to a gene. The complete variable domain, with remaining parts taken from reference TRBV2 and TRBJ2-7, reads EPEVTQTPSHQVTQMGQEVILRCVPISNHLYFYWYRQILGQKVEFLVSFYNNEISEKSEIFDDQFSVERPDGSNFTLKIRSTKLEDSAMYFCASRETGVGEQYFGPGTRLTVT.

The CDR3 nucleotides are TGTGCCAGCAGTTACCCACGGAGCTCTGGAAACACCATATATTTT. As protein: CASSYPRSSGNTIYF. The chain combines TRBV6-6 with TRBJ1-3; D uncertain. Per germline, CDR1 MNHNY and CDR2 SVGAGI (reference sequence). Trimming removed 2 bases from V and 0 bases from J, with 8 bases in between. CDR3 size: 15 residues.

The chain carries TRBV6-6 and TRBJ2-3; 9 bases map to TRBD1. V shed 2 bases, J shed 0 bases, and the junction held 3 bases outside the gene matches. Germline lookup yields CDR1 MNHNY and CDR2 SVGAGI (reference sequence). The CDR3 has 16 residues. The CDR3 nucleotides read TGTGCCAGCAGTTACGGGGACAGGGATAGCACAGATACGCAGTATTTT. The encoded protein is CASSYGDRDSTDTQYF.

This chain joins TRBV6-5 and TRBJ2-1; maybe TRBD2 (5 bases). Germline CDR1 MNHEY, CDR2 SVGAGI. The V gene lost 4 bases and the J gene lost 6 bases, with 16 bases spanning the gap. There are 15 residues in the CDR3. The DNA of the CDR3 is TGTGCCAGCAGTTCCCCGCACCGGACTGTCAATGAGCAGTTCTTC. Protein product: CASSSPHRTVNEQFF.

The chain joins TRBV6-1 to TRBJ1-2, with D possibly being TRBD1 (6 bases). The CDR3 consists of 15 residues. From germline, CDR1 is MNHNS and CDR2 SASEGT. Trimming pared 3 bases from V and 5 bases from J, leaving 16 bases between. DNA for the CDR3: TGTGCCAGCAGTGACCGCAGGGGATTCTCGTATGGCTACACCTTC. Its translation is CASSDRRGFSYGYTF.

The CDR3 nucleotides read TGTGCCACCAGCAGAGAGATAAAGAGCTCCTACGAGCAGTACTTC. This translates into CATSREIKSSYEQYF. V is TRBV15 and J is TRBJ2-7; D not certain. Trimming removed 0 bases at V and 0 bases at J, with 9 bases between. CDR3 length: 15 residues. The V gene's germline CDR1 is LNHNV and CDR2 YYDKDF (reference sequence).

This rearrangement joins TRBV28 to TRBJ2-7; 7 bases are a match to TRBD1. Germline trimming cut 6 bases from V and 3 bases from J; bases unmatched to any gene: 11. The CDR3 totals 15 residues. In germline, CDR1 is MDHEN, CDR2 SYDVKM. CDR3 residues: CASRSTGTADYEQYF. The CDR3 nucleotides read TGTGCCAGCAGGTCAACCGGGACAGCCGACTACGAGCAGTACTTC.

V gene TRBV6-4 combines with J gene TRBJ2-5; 11 bases fit TRBD1. The trim removed 5 bases at V and 5 bases at J, leaving 16 bases unmatched. The CDR3 is 18 amino acids. Looked up from germline, CDR1 is MRHNA and CDR2 is SNTAGT. The CDR3 protein is CASSQDYSGTGGLETQYF. In nucleotides, the CDR3 is TGTGCCAGCAGTCAAGATTATTCCGGGACAGGGGGATTGGAGACCCAGTACTTC.

This clone occurred a few times. The CDR3 nucleotides are TGTGCCAGCAGCGACGGGGGGGGCTTGGCCCTCCACTTT. Translating gives CASSDGGGLALHF. The V call is TRBV28, the J call TRBJ1-6; D may be TRBD1 (6 bases). The CDR3 is 13 amino acids. The germline V gene encodes CDR1 MDHEN and CDR2 SYDVKM. Trimming shortened V by 6 bases and J by 14 bases, and 17 bases separated the two germline ends.

This clone came up many times. The chain combines TRBV6-5 with TRBJ1-4, with 7 bases matching TRBD1. The V gene end was trimmed by 6 bases and the J gene end by 8 bases; junction bases not matched to a gene: 9. The CDR3 sequence is 14 residues long. Germline V gene lookup returns CDR1 MNHEY and CDR2 SVGAGI. CDR3 sequence (DNA): TGTGCCAGCAGGTCGGGACAGAGATCAGAAAAACTGTTTTTT. It codes for CASRSGQRSEKLFF.

The V gene is TRBV7-2, the J gene TRBJ2-2, with 9 bases matching TRBD2. The CDR3 has 14 amino acids. With V trimmed by 6 bases and J by 5 bases, 4 bases remained unmatched. CDR1 and CDR2 (germline): SGHTA, FQGNSA. The CDR3 coding sequence is TGTGCCAGCAGTCTAGCGGGACGGACCGGGGAGCTGTTTTTT. This encodes CASSLAGRTGELFF.

Concerning this clone itself: One junction end does not reproduce the germline sequence, and a read error may be involved. This CDR3 is also generated by other DNA sequences in the sample. CDR3 protein: CASSRGTSGNTGELFF. CDR3 coding DNA: TGCGCCAGCAGCCGGGGGACTAGCGGGAACACCGGAGAGCTGTTTTTT. The rearrangement links TRBV5-1 to TRBJ2-2, with 13 bases aligning to TRBD2. There are 16 residues in the CDR3. Germline lookup yields CDR1 SGHRS and CDR2 YFSETQ.

This clone was seen once. The gene calls are TRBV5-6 and TRBJ1-3; D remains unclear. This CDR3 has 16 amino acids. Germline-derived CDR1 and CDR2 are SGHDT and YYEEEE. Trimming pared 0 bases from V and 0 bases from J, leaving 10 bases between. CDR3 coding DNA: TGTGCCAGCAGCTTGGTTGACAATAACTCTGGAAACACCATATATTTT. Its protein is CASSLVDNNSGNTIYF.

V and J are TRBV5-1 and TRBJ1-4, with 7 bases that match TRBD1. V shed 2 bases, J shed 8 bases, and the junction held 9 bases outside the gene matches. CDR1 and CDR2 from the germline V gene are SGHRS and YFSETQ. The CDR3 loop spans 15 amino acids. The CDR3 DNA is TGCGCCAGCAGCTTTCAAGGGGGCGCCGGCGAAAAACTGTTTTTT. Protein sequence: CASSFQGGAGEKLFF.

The genes are TRBV6-4 and TRBJ2-7; no reliable D call. CDR1 MRHNA and CDR2 SNTAGT come from the germline V gene. This CDR3 is 12 amino acids long. Deletions cut 5 bases from V and 0 bases from J, with 5 bases between. The CDR3 nucleotides read TGTGCCAGCAGTAAGAGCTCCTACGAGCAGTACTTC. It yields the protein CASSKSSYEQYF.

The chain joins TRBV27 to TRBJ2-5; perhaps TRBD1 as D (6 bases). Germline CDR1 reads MNHEY; CDR2 reads SMNVEV (reference sequence). V gave up 1 base and J gave up 4 bases, with 19 bases separating them. The CDR3 length is 17 residues. The DNA for the CDR3 is TGTGCCAGCAGTTTATACTCAGGGGAGCCATCTTTAGAGACCCAGTACTTC. Translated: CASSLYSGEPSLETQYF.

The J gene is TRBJ2-7, the V gene TRBV15, with a tentative D call TRBD2 (5 bases). Germline V gene data show CDR1 as LNHNV and CDR2 as YYDKDF (reference sequence). The CDR3 has 15 amino acids. V lost 0 bases, J lost 2 bases, and 11 bases lay in between. CDR3 DNA: TGTGCCACCAGCAGAGATAAAGGAGGAACCTACGAGCAGTACTTC. Residues: CATSRDKGGTYEQYF.

The DNA for the CDR3 is TGTGCCAGCAGTTGGTTTGCGCTCAATGAAAAACTGTTTTTT. Its translation is CASSWFALNEKLFF. The chain is built from TRBV28 and TRBJ1-4; D not certain. This CDR3 region has 14 residues. The V gene lost 4 bases and the J gene lost 5 bases, with 11 bases spanning the gap. The germline CDR1 and CDR2 sequences are MDHEN and SYDVKM.

The V call is TRBV27, the J call TRBJ1-1; TRBD1 aligns across 7 bases. The CDR3 sequence is 15 residues long. The germline V gene encodes CDR1 MNHEY and CDR2 SMNVEV (reference sequence). V lost 6 bases and J lost 4; bases outside the gene matches: 11. The CDR3 nucleotides read TGTGCCAGCAGACTTGCCGGGACAGCGATCACTGAAGCTTTCTTT. Amino acid sequence: CASRLAGTAITEAFF.

The CDR3 region has the DNA TGTGCCAGCAGCTTGATAGCGGGAGAATACTACAATGAGCAGTTCTTC. Its protein is CASSLIAGEYYNEQFF. This chain links TRBV5-6 with TRBJ2-1, with TRBD2 matching 9 bases. CDR1 and CDR2 from the germline V gene are SGHDT and YYEEEE. CDR3 size: 16 residues. J was trimmed by 3 bases and V by 1 base; bases with no gene match: 5.

The chain is built from TRBV5-4 and TRBJ2-1, with D unresolved. V gave up 3 bases and J gave up 0 bases, with 16 bases separating them. Germline V CDR1 and CDR2: SGHNT, YYREEE (reference sequence). This CDR3 is 17 amino acids long. CDR3 loop: CASSSGPKSSSYNEQFF. The CDR3 nucleotides read TGTGCCAGCAGCTCAGGTCCCAAATCCAGCTCCTACAATGAGCAGTTCTTC.

The chain uses TRBV6-1 and TRBJ2-1, with D perhaps matching TRBD1 (6 bases). V was trimmed by 0 bases and J by 12 bases, leaving 15 bases between them. Per the germline V gene, CDR1 is MNHNS and CDR2 is SASEGT. The CDR3 has 14 residues. The chain's CDR3 is CASSEAIRQGRQFF. DNA of the CDR3: TGTGCCAGCAGTGAAGCGATCAGGCAGGGGCGGCAGTTCTTC.

The rearrangement joins TRBV4-1 to TRBJ2-5, with 9 positions matching TRBD2. The germline CDR1 and CDR2 sequences are MGHRA and YSYEKL. After removal of 0 bases from V and 2 bases from J, the junction contained 1 base not matched to a gene. There are 15 residues in the CDR3. The CDR3 DNA reads TGCGCCAGCAGCCAAGAGCTAGCGGGACAAGAGACCCAGTACTTC. This translates into CASSQELAGQETQYF.

The chain uses TRBV4-1 and TRBJ2-7; TRBD1 aligns across 7 bases. V dropped 2 bases and J dropped 0; count of bases not matched to a gene: 4. The CDR3 is 15 residues long. Germline loops: CDR1 MGHRA, CDR2 YSYEKL. DNA for the CDR3: TGCGCCAGCAGCCAATCAAGGGACAGCTCCTACGAGCAGTACTTC. Translated, it gives CASSQSRDSSYEQYF.

This rearrangement joins TRBV2 to TRBJ2-1, with D possibly matching TRBD1 (6 bases). Germline assignment: CDR1 SNHLY and CDR2 FYNNEI. The V end lost 6 bases, the J end lost 0 bases, and 15 bases lay between the germline ends. The CDR3 has 16 amino acids. CDR3 in amino acids: CASRVADSGSYNEQFF. CDR3 coding DNA: TGTGCCAGCAGGGTTGCGGACAGTGGCTCCTACAATGAGCAGTTCTTC.

The chain joins TRBV12-5 to TRBJ1-5; perhaps TRBD1 as D (5 bases). The V gene lost 0 bases and the J gene lost 0 bases, with 21 bases spanning the gap. The germline gives CDR1 LGHNT, CDR2 FRNRAP. The length of the CDR3 is 20 residues. The CDR3 protein is CASGLVLWEGTKFSNQPQHF. Written as DNA, the CDR3 is TGTGCTAGTGGTTTGGTCTTATGGGAGGGGACTAAGTTTAGCAATCAGCCCCAGCATTTT.